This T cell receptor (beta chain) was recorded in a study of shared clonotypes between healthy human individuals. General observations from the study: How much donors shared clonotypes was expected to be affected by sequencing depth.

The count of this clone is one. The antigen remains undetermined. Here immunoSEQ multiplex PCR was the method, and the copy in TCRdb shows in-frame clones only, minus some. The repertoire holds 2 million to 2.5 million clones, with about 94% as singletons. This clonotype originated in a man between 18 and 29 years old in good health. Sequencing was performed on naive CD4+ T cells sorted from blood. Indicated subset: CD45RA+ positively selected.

This CDR3 is CASSLEPGFSDEQFF. For the CDR3, the DNA is TGCGCCAGCAGCTTGGAGCCCGGTTTTAGCGATGAGCAGTTCTTC. The chain joins TRBV5-1 to TRBJ2-1; D is possibly TRBD2 (5 bases). V was clipped by 0 bases and J by 8 bases, with 15 bases between them. This CDR3 contains 15 residues. CDR1 and CDR2 from the germline V gene are SGHRS and YFSETQ.